Sequencing of this TCR beta chain was carried out in a study of regulatory T cells in long-lasting Graves disease. From germline, CDR1 is SGHRS and CDR2 YFSETQ. Trimming left V 3 bases short and J 4 bases short, with 24 bases between. The CDR3 totals 18 residues. This sample's time point: newly diagnosed GD, antithyroid drugs for less than 3 months. PBMC RNA was the source of the TCR library. Sequencing libraries for TCR beta were prepared with iRepertoire HTBI primers and Arm-PCR of CDR3 regions. TCRdb re-derived calls from the multiplex PCR reads in MiXCR, one entry per CDR3 protein. The table includes about 350,000 distinct CDR3 sequences, approximately 15% detected once. The table lists this clonotype with many counts. The same data also contributed to another study, on T cells in Graves' hyperthyroidism and ophthalmopathy.

The sequencing here drew on peripheral blood mononuclear cells (PBMCs), taken at new diagnosis, from a patient treated with antithyroid drugs. The chain couples TRBV5-1 to TRBJ2-3; D possibly matches TRBD1 or TRBD2 (5 bases each). The sequence derives from a middle-aged man with Graves disease. The CDR3 loop reads CASSSEGSARMDSDTQYF. CDR3 coding DNA: TGCGCCAGCAGCTCCGAGGGGAGTGCTAGAATGGACTCAGATACGCAGTATTTT. Supplemented by reference TRBV5-1 and TRBJ2-3, the full variable domain reads KAGVTQTPRYLIKTRGQQVTLSCSPISGHRSVSWYQQTPGQGLQFLFEYFSETQRNKGNFPGRFSGRQFSNSRSEMNVSTLELGDSALYLCASSSEGSARMDSDTQYFGPGTRLTVL.